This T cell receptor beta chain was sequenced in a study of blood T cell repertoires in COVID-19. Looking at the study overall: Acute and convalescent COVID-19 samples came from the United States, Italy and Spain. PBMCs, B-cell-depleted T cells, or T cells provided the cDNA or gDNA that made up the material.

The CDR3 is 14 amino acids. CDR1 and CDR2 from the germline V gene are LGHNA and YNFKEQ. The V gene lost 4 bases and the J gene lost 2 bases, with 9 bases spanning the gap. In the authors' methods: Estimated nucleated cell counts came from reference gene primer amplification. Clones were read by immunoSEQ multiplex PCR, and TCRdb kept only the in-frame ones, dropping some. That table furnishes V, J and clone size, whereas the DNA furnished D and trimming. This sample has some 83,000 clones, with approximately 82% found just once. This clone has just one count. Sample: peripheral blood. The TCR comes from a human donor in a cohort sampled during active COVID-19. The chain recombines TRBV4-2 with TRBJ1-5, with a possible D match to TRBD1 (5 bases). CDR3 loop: CASSLTQGNQPQHF. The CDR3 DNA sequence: TGTGCCAGCAGCCTTACACAGGGCAATCAGCCCCAGCATTTT.